This T cell receptor beta chain was identified during a study of cytomegalovirus exposure and HLA in healthy donors. Whole-study results and caveats: The authors later found HLA-associated TCR beta chains more clonally expanded than equally common others. What a later analysis reportedly showed was that an Asian-associated ancestry cluster had fewer N-insertions than the approximately 700-donor mean.

The primer mix had 60 Vbeta and 13 Jbeta primers. Assay: immunoSEQ multiplex PCR; the TCRdb copy retains only in-frame clones and omits some. The sample totals 95,000 to 150,000 clones. Turning to this clone: Its specificity is unknown.

This clonotype was sampled from a man between 18 and 29 years old in good health and CMV-seronegative. Sequenced material: PBMCs.

The CDR3 loop reads CASSPGRSGTGVYEQYF. CDR3 DNA: TGTGCCAGCAGCCCGGGTAGATCCGGGACAGGGGTCTACGAGCAGTACTTC. This chain links TRBV14 with TRBJ2-7; 10 bases agree with TRBD1. The V and J ends lost 4 bases and 3 bases, in that order; junction bases with no gene match: 12. The CDR3 consists of 17 residues. Germline CDR1 reads SGHDN; CDR2 reads FVKESK.